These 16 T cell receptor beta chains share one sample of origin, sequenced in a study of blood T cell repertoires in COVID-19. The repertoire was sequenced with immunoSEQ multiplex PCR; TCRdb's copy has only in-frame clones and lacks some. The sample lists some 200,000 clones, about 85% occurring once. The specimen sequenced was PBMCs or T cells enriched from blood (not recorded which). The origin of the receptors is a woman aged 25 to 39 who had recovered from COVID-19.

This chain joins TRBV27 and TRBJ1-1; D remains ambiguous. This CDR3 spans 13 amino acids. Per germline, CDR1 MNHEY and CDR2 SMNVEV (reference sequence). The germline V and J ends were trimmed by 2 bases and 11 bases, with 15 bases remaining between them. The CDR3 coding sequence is TGTGCCAGCAGTTTAACGGGAGGACGGAATGCTTTCTTT. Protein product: CASSLTGGRNAFF.

CDR3 sequence: CASSPYEQYF. The DNA for the CDR3 is TGTGCCAGCAGCCCTTACGAGCAGTACTTC. The gene calls are TRBV12-1 and TRBJ2-7; the table's D gene call, TRBD2, was not cross checked with the DNA. TRBV12-1 is labeled a pseudogene. The CDR3 sequence is 10 residues long.

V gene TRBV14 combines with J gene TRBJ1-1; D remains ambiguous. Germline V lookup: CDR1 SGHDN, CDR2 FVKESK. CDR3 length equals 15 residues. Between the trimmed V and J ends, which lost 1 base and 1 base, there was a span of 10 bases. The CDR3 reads CASSQGPGRNTEAFF. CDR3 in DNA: TGTGCCAGCAGCCAAGGTCCGGGAAGGAACACTGAAGCTTTCTTT.

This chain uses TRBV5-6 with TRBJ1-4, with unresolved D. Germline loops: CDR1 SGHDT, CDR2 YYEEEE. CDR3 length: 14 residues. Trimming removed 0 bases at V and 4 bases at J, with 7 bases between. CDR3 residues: CASSLGRVNEKLFF. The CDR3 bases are TGTGCCAGCAGCTTGGGGCGGGTTAATGAAAAACTGTTTTTT.

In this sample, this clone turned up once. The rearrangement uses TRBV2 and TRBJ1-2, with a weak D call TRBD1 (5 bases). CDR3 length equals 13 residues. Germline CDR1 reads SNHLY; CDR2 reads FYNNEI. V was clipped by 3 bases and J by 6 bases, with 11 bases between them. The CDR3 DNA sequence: TGTGCCAGCAGTGAGATGGGACTACATGGCTACACCTTC. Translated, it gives CASSEMGLHGYTF.

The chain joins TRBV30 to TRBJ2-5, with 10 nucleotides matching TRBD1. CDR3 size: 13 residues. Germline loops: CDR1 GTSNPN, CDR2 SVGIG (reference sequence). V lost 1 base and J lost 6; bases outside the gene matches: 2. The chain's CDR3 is CAWSGQGAKTQYF. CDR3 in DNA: TGTGCCTGGAGTGGACAGGGGGCAAAGACCCAGTACTTC. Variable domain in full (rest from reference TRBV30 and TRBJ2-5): SQTIHQWPATLVQPVGSPLSLECTVEGTSNPNLYWYRQAAGRGLQLLFYSVGIGQISSEVPQNLSASRPQDRQFILSSKKLLLSDSGFYLCAWSGQGAKTQYFGPGTRLLVL.

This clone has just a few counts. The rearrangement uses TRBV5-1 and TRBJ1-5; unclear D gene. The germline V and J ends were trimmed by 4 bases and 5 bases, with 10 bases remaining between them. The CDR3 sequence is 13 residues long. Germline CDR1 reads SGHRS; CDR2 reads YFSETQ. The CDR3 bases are TGCGCCAGCAGCGAGAATCCCTATCAGCCCCAGCATTTT. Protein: CASSENPYQPQHF.

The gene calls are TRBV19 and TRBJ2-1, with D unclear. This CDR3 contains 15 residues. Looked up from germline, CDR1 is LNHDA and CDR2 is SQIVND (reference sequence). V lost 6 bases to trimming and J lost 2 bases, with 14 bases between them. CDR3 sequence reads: CASRSAFWAYNEQFF. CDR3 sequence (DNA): TGTGCCAGTAGGTCAGCGTTCTGGGCCTACAATGAGCAGTTCTTC.

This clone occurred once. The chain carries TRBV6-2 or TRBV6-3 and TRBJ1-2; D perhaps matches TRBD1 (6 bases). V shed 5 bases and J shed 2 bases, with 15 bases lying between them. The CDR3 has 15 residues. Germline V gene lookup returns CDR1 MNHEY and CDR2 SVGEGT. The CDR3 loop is CASSQGTLRNYGYTF. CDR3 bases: TGTGCCAGCAGTCAAGGGACATTACGAAACTATGGCTACACCTTC.

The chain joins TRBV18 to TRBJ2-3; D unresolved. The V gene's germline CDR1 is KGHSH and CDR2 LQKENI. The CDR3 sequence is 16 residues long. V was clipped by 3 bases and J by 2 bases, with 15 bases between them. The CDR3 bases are TGTGCCAGCTCACCGACTCAGACCTCTTACACAGATACGCAGTATTTT. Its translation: CASSPTQTSYTDTQYF.

CDR3 DNA sequence: TGTGCCAGCAGCTTACGGGGGTGGGACATTCAGTACTTC. This encodes CASSLRGWDIQYF. This chain joins TRBV7-2 and TRBJ2-4; the D gene is possibly TRBD2 (6 bases). CDR3 length equals 13 residues. V shed 2 bases and J shed 8 bases, with 10 bases lying between them. CDR1 and CDR2 (germline): SGHTA, FQGNSA.

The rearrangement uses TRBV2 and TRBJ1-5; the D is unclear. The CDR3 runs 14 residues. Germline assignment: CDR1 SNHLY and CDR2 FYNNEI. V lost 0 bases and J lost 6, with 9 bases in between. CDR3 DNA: TGTGCCAGCAGTGAAGCGAGGGTGGGTCAGCCCCAGCATTTT. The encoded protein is CASSEARVGQPQHF.

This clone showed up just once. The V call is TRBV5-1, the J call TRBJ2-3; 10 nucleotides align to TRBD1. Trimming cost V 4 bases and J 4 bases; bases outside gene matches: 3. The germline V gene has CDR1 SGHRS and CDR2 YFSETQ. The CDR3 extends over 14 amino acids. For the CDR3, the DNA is TGCGCCAGCAGCACCGGACAGGGGGCAGATACGCAGTATTTT. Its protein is CASSTGQGADTQYF.

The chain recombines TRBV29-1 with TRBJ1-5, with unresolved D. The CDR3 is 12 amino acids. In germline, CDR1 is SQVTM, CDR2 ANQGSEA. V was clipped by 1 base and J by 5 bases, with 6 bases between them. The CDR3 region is CSVEGVDQPQHF. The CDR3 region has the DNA TGCAGCGTTGAAGGAGTAGATCAGCCCCAGCATTTT.

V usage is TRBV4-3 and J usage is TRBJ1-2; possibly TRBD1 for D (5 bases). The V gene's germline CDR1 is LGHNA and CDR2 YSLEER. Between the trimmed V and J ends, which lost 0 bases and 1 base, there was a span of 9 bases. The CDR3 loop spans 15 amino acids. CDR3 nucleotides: TGCGCCAGCAGCCAAGATGGGGCCAGTAACTATGGCTACACCTTC. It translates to CASSQDGASNYGYTF.

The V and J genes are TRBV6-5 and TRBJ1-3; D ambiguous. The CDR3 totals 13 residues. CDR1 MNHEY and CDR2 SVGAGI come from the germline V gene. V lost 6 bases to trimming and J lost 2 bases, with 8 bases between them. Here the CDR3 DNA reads TGTGCCAGCAGATCCACGGCTGGAAACACCATATATTTT. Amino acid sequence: CASRSTAGNTIYF.